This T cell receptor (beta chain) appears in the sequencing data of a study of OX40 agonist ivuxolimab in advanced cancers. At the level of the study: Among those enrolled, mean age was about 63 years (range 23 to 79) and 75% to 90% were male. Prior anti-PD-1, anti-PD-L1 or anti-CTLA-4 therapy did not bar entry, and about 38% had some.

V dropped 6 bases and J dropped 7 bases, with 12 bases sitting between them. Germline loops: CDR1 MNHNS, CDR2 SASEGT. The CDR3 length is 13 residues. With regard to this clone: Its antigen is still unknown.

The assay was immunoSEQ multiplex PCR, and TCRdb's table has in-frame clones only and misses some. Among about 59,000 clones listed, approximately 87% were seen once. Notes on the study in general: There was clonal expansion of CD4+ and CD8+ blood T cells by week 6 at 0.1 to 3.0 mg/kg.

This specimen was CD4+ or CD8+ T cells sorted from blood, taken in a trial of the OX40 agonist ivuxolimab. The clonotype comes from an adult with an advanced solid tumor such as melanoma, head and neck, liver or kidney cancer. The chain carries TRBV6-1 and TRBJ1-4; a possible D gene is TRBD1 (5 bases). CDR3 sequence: CASSPDRGEKLFF. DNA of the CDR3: TGTGCCAGCAGCCCCGACAGAGGTGAAAAACTGTTTTTT.